These T cell receptor beta chains were read from a single sample in a study of glioma-infiltrating T cells. TCRdb passed the multiplex PCR reads through MiXCR, listing each CDR3 protein once. The table lists 170,000 or so distinct CDR3 sequences, around 45% of them singletons, with under 6.5% in the top ten. The specimen sequenced was glioma tissue, nonneoplastic brain tissue, or PBMCs (not recorded which). These receptors originate from a human donor with low-grade glioma or glioblastoma, undergoing nonglioma brain surgery, or in good health (not recorded which). CDR3s include the opening cysteine and the closing phenylalanine or tryptophan. D genes are given only for firm matches. Rows may omit the clone size; those that give it use once, few, many or a size class.

j_call | v_call | d_call | clone_size | cdr3_nt | cdr3_aa
TRBJ2-3 | TRBV7-2 | TRBD2 | many | TGTGCCAGCAGCTTAGGACTAGCGCGAAGCACAGATACGCAGTATTTT | CASSLGLARSTDTQYF
TRBJ1-5 | TRBV20-1 | - | many | TGCAGTGCTAGTAAGGGGTATAGCAATCAGCCCCAGCATTTT | CSASKGYSNQPQHF
TRBJ2-5 | TRBV7-8 | TRBD1 | - | TGTGCCAGCAGCCTACGGACAGGGATAGAAGAGACCCAGTACTTC | CASSLRTGIEETQYF
TRBJ1-5 | TRBV19 | TRBD1 | - | TGTGCCAGTAGCACAGGGGACGGACAGCCCCAGCATTTT | CASSTGDGQPQHF
TRBJ2-5 | TRBV2 | - | few | TGTGCCAGCAGTGATGGCAGGATTCTCTTTAAGACCCAGTACTTC | CASSDGRILFKTQYF
TRBJ2-3 | TRBV9 | TRBD2 | few | TGTGCCAGCAGCGTAGGGGGACTAGCGGGAGGAACCCTCTTTGATACGCAGTATTTT | CASSVGGLAGGTLFDTQYF
TRBJ1-2 | TRBV28 | TRBD1 | many | TGTGCCAGCAGTTCCCGACAGGGGGTAGTTGGCTACACCTTC | CASSSRQGVVGYTF
TRBJ2-1 | TRBV6-1 | - | - | TGTGCCAGCAGTCCCTGGGGACTTTCTTCCGACGAGCAGTTCTTC | CASSPWGLSSDEQFF
TRBJ1-2 | TRBV6-6 | TRBD1 | many | TGTGCCAGCAGTTACCAGGGACAGGGCGGAGGGTATGGCTACACCTTC | CASSYQGQGGGYGYTF
TRBJ2-2 | TRBV2 | - | - | TGTGCCAGCAGCACAGGGACCGGGGAGCTGTTTTTT | CASSTGTGELFF
TRBJ2-1 | TRBV4-2 | - | - | TGTGACAGCAGCCAAGCGTCCGAGAGCTCCTACAATGAGCAGTTCTTC | CDSSQASESSYNEQFF
TRBJ1-1 | TRBV20-1 | - | - | TGCAGTGCTAGAGATGGCAGTAAACGGACTGAAGCTTCCTTT | CSARDGSKRTEASF
TRBJ1-1 | TRBV14 | - | few | TGTGCCAGCTACCATGAGGGGAACACTGAAGCTTTCTTT | CASYHEGNTEAFF
TRBJ2-3 | TRBV20-1 | - | many | TGCAGTGCCCAGAGCGGTGCCCAGGGTACGCAGTATTTT | CSAQSGAQGTQYF
TRBJ2-1 | TRBV19 | - | - | TGTGCCAGTAGTACTCTCACAGGGCTCACCTACAATGAGCAGTTCTTC | CASSTLTGLTYNEQFF
TRBJ1-1 | TRBV6-1 | - | - | TGTGCAAGCAACACCGAAATGAACACTGAAGCTTTCTTT | CASNTEMNTEAFF
TRBJ1-6 | TRBV28 | TRBD1 | few | TGTGCCAGCAGTTTATCCAGGGGGCTGGGGTCCTATAATTCACCCCTCAACTTT | CASSLSRGLGSYNSPLNF
TRBJ1-5 | TRBV27 | TRBD1 | - | TGTGCCAGCAGTCTGCGGACAGGTCCGGGGCCGCAGCATTTT | CASSLRTGPGPQHF
TRBJ2-7 | TRBV10-3 | TRBD1 | few | TGTGCCACCGGGACAGGGGTTTCCTACGAGCAGTACTTC | CATGTGVSYEQYF
TRBJ2-7 | TRBV6-1 | - | many | TGTGCCAGCAGTGTCTTCGGGGCCCTTGTCGAGCAGTACTTC | CASSVFGALVEQYF
TRBJ1-1 | TRBV18 | TRBD1 | many | TGTGCCAGCTCGAGAACAGGGGAAGGCGGTACTGAAGCTTTCTTT | CASSRTGEGGTEAFF
TRBJ2-7 | TRBV20-1 | - | many | TGCAGTGTTATGGCCCGGGGCGGGGACTCCTACGAGCAGTACTTC | CSVMARGGDSYEQYF
TRBJ1-1 | TRBV28 | - | many | TGTGCCAGCAGTTTTTTCCGACACACTGAAGCTTTCTTT | CASSFFRHTEAFF
TRBJ2-7 | TRBV6-6 | - | many | TGTGCCAGCAGTTACTTGGGCGAGCAGTACTTC | CASSYLGEQYF
TRBJ1-1 | TRBV18 | - | many | TGTGCCAGCTCACAGACAGCGAACACTGAAGCTTTCTTT | CASSQTANTEAFF
TRBJ1-2 | TRBV27 | - | - | TGTGCCAGAAGTTACACACGAAACGATGGCTACACCTTC | CARSYTRNDGYTF
TRBJ1-1 | TRBV12-5 | - | - | TGTGCTAGTGAAATCCGGAACGAACTGTGGACTGAAGCTTTCTTT | CASEIRNELWTEAFF
TRBJ1-2 | TRBV12-3/TRBV12-4 | - | many | TGTGCCAGCAGTTTGGTCCAATCCAGCTACACCTTC | CASSLVQSSYTF
TRBJ2-2 | TRBV5-1 | TRBD2 | - | TGCGCCAGCAGGCCGGGGGGAGCGAACACCGGGGAGCTGTTTTTT | CASRPGGANTGELFF
TRBJ2-3 | TRBV29-1 | - | many | TGCAGCGTGCCGGGCTTGCTATTCACAGATACGCAGTATTTT | CSVPGLLFTDTQYF
TRBJ2-1 | TRBV30 | - | - | TGTGCCTGGTGGACAGTTCGGGAGCAGTTCTTC | CAWWTVREQFF
TRBJ1-5 | TRBV13 | - | few | TGTGCCAGCAGCTTAGGCCGGCCCCACAATCAGCCCCAGCATTTT | CASSLGRPHNQPQHF
TRBJ1-2 | TRBV4-1 | - | - | TGCGCCAGCAGCCCTAGATGGGGGGCGTCTGGCTACACCTTC | CASSPRWGASGYTF
TRBJ2-7 | TRBV6-6 | - | many | TGTGCCAGCAGTTACTTTCGAGGGTCCGAGCAGTACTTC | CASSYFRGSEQYF
TRBJ2-5 | TRBV29-1 | - | many | TGCAGCGTTGAAAAGGGACATGATTCACTAGCCCTACAAGAGACCCAGTACTTC | CSVEKGHDSLALQETQYF
TRBJ2-1 | TRBV20-1 | TRBD2 | many | TGCAGTGCTAGAAGTAGCGGGAGGCAAAGAGAGCAGTTCTTC | CSARSSGRQREQFF
TRBJ2-7 | TRBV5-6 | TRBD2 | - | TGTGCCAGCAGACGGAGCGGGACTAGCGTCTACGAGCAGTACTTC | CASRRSGTSVYEQYF
TRBJ2-2 | TRBV24-1 | - | - | TGTGCCACCAGTGCTCTTAACACCGGGGAGCTGTCTTTT | CATSALNTGELSF
TRBJ2-3 | TRBV11-2 | TRBD2 | - | TGTGCCAGCAGCGCCGGGACTAGCGCAGATACGCAGTATTTT | CASSAGTSADTQYF
TRBJ2-3 | TRBV7-2 | - | many | TGTGCCAGCAGCTTAAATTTCGGCGGGGGCACAGATACGCAGTATTTT | CASSLNFGGGTDTQYF
TRBJ2-7 | TRBV18 | - | - | TGTGCCAGCTCACCATCTACAGGGCGATGGGCCGAGCAGTACTTC | CASSPSTGRWAEQYF
TRBJ2-3 | TRBV29-1 | TRBD1 | - | TGCAGCGTTTCGGGACAGGGGCCAGATACGCAGTATTTT | CSVSGQGPDTQYF
TRBJ2-5 | TRBV10-2 | - | - | TGCGCCAGCAGTGAAGTAGCGGAAGAGACCCAGTACTTC | CASSEVAEETQYF
TRBJ2-1 | TRBV11-2 | - | few | TGTGCCAGCGGAGCCGGAGCGAACAATGAGCAGTTCTTC | CASGAGANNEQFF
TRBJ2-7 | TRBV6-1 | TRBD1 | many | TGTGCCAGCCTCTCCCGGGACAGGGACTACGAGCAGTACTTC | CASLSRDRDYEQYF
TRBJ1-1 | TRBV4-1 | - | - | TGCGCCAGCAGCCAGCTTCGACTTAGGACAGCTCAAAACACTGAAGCTTTCTTT | CASSQLRLRTAQNTEAFF
TRBJ1-1 | TRBV7-3 | TRBD1 | - | TGTGCCAGCAGACCCGACAGGGGTAACACTGAAGCTTTCTTT | CASRPDRGNTEAFF
TRBJ2-5 | TRBV25-1 | - | many | TGTGCCAGCAGTGAATGGGCGGACCGCCAAGAGACCCAGTACTTC | CASSEWADRQETQYF
TRBJ2-1 | TRBV2 | TRBD1 | few | TGTGCCAGACAGGGGGCGACCTACAATGAGCAGTTCTTC | CARQGATYNEQFF
TRBJ2-5 | TRBV18 | TRBD2 | - | TGTGCCAGCTCACCACTCGCCGGGACTAGCGGGAGGCAAGAGACCCAGTACTTC | CASSPLAGTSGRQETQYF
TRBJ2-1 | TRBV29-1 | TRBD2 | few | TGCAGCGTAATAGCGGGGGCCTACAATGAGCAGTTCTTC | CSVIAGAYNEQFF
TRBJ2-7 | TRBV27 | - | - | TGTGCCAGAGCTCCCCCACACTACGAGCAGTACTTC | CARAPPHYEQYF
TRBJ1-1 | TRBV14 | - | few | TGTGCCAGCAGCCAATTGCTAAACACTGAAGCTTTCTTT | CASSQLLNTEAFF
TRBJ2-1 | TRBV6-1 | - | many | TGTGCCAGCAGTGAGCCCAGCCATCTCCGGATTGAGCAGTTCTTC | CASSEPSHLRIEQFF
TRBJ1-1 | TRBV18 | TRBD1 | - | TGTGCCAGCCTGGACAGGGGGCGGAGGAACACTGAAGCTTTCTTT | CASLDRGRRNTEAFF
TRBJ1-1 | TRBV12-5 | TRBD1 | few | TGTGCTAGTGGACAGGGGTACACTGAAGCTTTCTTT | CASGQGYTEAFF
TRBJ2-3 | TRBV18 | - | many | TGTGCCAGCTCACCACCGGGACTTAGCACAGATACGCAGTATTTT | CASSPPGLSTDTQYF
TRBJ2-1 | TRBV29-1 | - | few | TGCAGCGTCGGGAGTTTAACCTACAATGAGCAGTTCTTC | CSVGSLTYNEQFF